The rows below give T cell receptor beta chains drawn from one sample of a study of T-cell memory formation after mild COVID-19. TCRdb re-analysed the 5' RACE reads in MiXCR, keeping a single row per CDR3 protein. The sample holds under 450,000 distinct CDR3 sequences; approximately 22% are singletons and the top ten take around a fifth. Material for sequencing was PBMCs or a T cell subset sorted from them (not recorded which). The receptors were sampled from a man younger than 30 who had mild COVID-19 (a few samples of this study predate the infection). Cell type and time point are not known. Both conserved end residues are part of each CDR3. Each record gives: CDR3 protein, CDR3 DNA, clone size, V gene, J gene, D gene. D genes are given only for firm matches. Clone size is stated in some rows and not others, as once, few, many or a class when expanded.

CDR3: CASGWQGGKNIQYF
DNA: TGCGCCAGCGGTTGGCAGGGCGGCAAAAACATTCAGTACTTC
size: few
V: TRBV10-2
J: TRBJ2-4
D: NA

CDR3: CASSLNTEQPQHF
DNA: TGTGCCAGCAGTCTTAACACGGAGCAGCCCCAGCATTTT
size: NA
V: TRBV6-2/TRBV6-3
J: TRBJ1-5
D: NA

CDR3: CASSHTGTGVEQYF
DNA: TGTGCCAGCAGCCATACCGGGACAGGGGTAGAGCAGTACTTC
size: NA
V: TRBV3-1
J: TRBJ2-7
D: TRBD1

CDR3: CSAGSPGRVEGQYF
DNA: TGCAGTGCTGGATCCCCCGGCAGGGTGGAAGGGCAGTACTTC
size: once
V: TRBV20-1
J: TRBJ2-7
D: NA

CDR3: CASSLKRGGPDTQYF
DNA: TGTGCCAGCAGCTTAAAGCGGGGGGGCCCCGATACGCAGTATTTT
size: few
V: TRBV7-2
J: TRBJ2-3
D: TRBD2

CDR3: CASSQDGLAGNVETQYF
DNA: TGCGCCAGCAGCCAAGATGGCCTAGCGGGGAATGTAGAGACCCAGTACTTC
size: few
V: TRBV4-3
J: TRBJ2-5
D: TRBD2

CDR3: CASSLVWGWNTEAFF
DNA: TGTGCCAGCAGCTTAGTATGGGGGTGGAACACTGAAGCTTTCTTT
size: NA
V: TRBV7-2
J: TRBJ1-1
D: NA

CDR3: CASSRTGKETQYF
DNA: TGTGCCAGCAGTCGGACAGGGAAAGAGACCCAGTACTTC
size: few
V: TRBV12-3/TRBV12-4
J: TRBJ2-5
D: TRBD1

CDR3: CASSLSQGRSPLHF
DNA: TGTGCCAGCAGTTTAAGCCAGGGGCGTTCACCCCTCCACTTT
size: few
V: TRBV27
J: TRBJ1-6
D: NA

CDR3: CASSQGGSDSYNSPLHF
DNA: TGCGCCAGCAGCCAGGGGGGGAGTGACTCCTATAATTCACCCCTCCACTTT
size: once
V: TRBV4-1
J: TRBJ1-6
D: NA

CDR3: CASSQTWEGQPQHF
DNA: TGCGCCAGCAGCCAAACCTGGGAGGGTCAGCCCCAGCATTTT
size: NA
V: TRBV4-3
J: TRBJ1-5
D: NA

CDR3: CASSLRMGVGLYQRYTF
DNA: TGCGCCAGCAGCTTGAGAATGGGGGTCGGGCTCTACCAACGCTACACCTTC
size: NA
V: TRBV5-1
J: TRBJ1-2
D: NA

CDR3: CASSYSTNGNTIYF
DNA: TGTGCCAGCAGTTACTCGACCAATGGAAACACCATATATTTT
size: NA
V: TRBV6-6
J: TRBJ1-3
D: NA

CDR3: CASSLAGTYTEAFF
DNA: TGTGCCAGCAGTCTGGCCGGGACATACACTGAAGCTTTCTTT
size: few
V: TRBV12-3/TRBV12-4
J: TRBJ1-1
D: NA

CDR3: CSSSPLWTGGNSPLHF
DNA: TGCTCCAGCAGCCCACTCTGGACAGGGGGAAATTCACCCCTCCACTTT
size: NA
V: TRBV5-1
J: TRBJ1-6
D: TRBD1

CDR3: CASSHSESSGGNEQFF
DNA: TGTGCCAGCTCTCATTCGGAGTCTAGCGGGGGAAATGAGCAGTTCTTC
size: NA
V: TRBV18
J: TRBJ2-1
D: TRBD2

CDR3: CSAPPGGTLQETQYF
DNA: TGCAGTGCACCGCCGGGGGGTACCCTTCAAGAGACCCAGTACTTC
size: NA
V: TRBV20-1
J: TRBJ2-5
D: TRBD2

CDR3: CASPPRLAGGPTDTQYF
DNA: TGTGCCAGCCCACCCCGCCTAGCGGGGGGGCCCACAGATACGCAGTATTTT
size: NA
V: TRBV28
J: TRBJ2-3
D: TRBD2

CDR3: CASSQAGSRNYGYTF
DNA: TGCGCCAGCAGCCAAGCAGGCAGCCGTAACTATGGCTACACCTTC
size: NA
V: TRBV4-3
J: TRBJ1-2
D: NA

CDR3: CASNPWGASTDTQYF
DNA: TGTGCCAGCAACCCTTGGGGCGCTAGCACAGATACGCAGTATTTT
size: NA
V: TRBV27
J: TRBJ2-3
D: NA

CDR3: CASSEADGTGNTIYF
DNA: TGTGCCAGCAGTGAAGCGGATGGGACTGGAAACACCATATATTTT
size: NA
V: TRBV2
J: TRBJ1-3
D: NA

CDR3: CASSFRYGELFF
DNA: TGTGCCAGCAGCTTTCGTTACGGGGAGCTGTTTTTT
size: NA
V: TRBV7-3
J: TRBJ2-2
D: NA

CDR3: CATSDLLATQYF
DNA: TGTGCCACCAGTGATTTGCTGGCTACGCAGTATTTT
size: NA
V: TRBV24-1
J: TRBJ2-3
D: NA

CDR3: CASSLDQGGKFF
DNA: TGCGCCAGCAGCTTGGATCAGGGAGGAAAGTTCTTC
size: NA
V: TRBV5-1
J: TRBJ2-1
D: NA

CDR3: CASAKRAGELFF
DNA: TGTGCCAGCGCGAAGCGGGCCGGGGAGCTGTTTTTT
size: many
V: TRBV7-9
J: TRBJ2-2
D: NA

CDR3: CSSLLGTVRDEQFF
DNA: TGCAGCTCACTCCTAGGCACCGTCAGGGATGAGCAGTTCTTC
size: few
V: TRBV29-1
J: TRBJ2-1
D: NA

CDR3: CSARVLAGDNEQFF
DNA: TGCAGTGCTAGAGTCCTAGCGGGGGACAATGAGCAGTTCTTC
size: NA
V: TRBV20-1
J: TRBJ2-1
D: TRBD2

CDR3: CASSITDRAPQHF
DNA: TGTGCCAGCAGTATAACGGACAGAGCGCCCCAGCATTTT
size: NA
V: TRBV12-3/TRBV12-4
J: TRBJ1-5
D: NA

CDR3: CATSSFPPRATNTEAFF
DNA: TGTGCCACCAGCAGTTTCCCCCCCCGGGCAACGAACACTGAAGCTTTCTTT
size: NA
V: TRBV15
J: TRBJ1-1
D: NA

CDR3: CASSFGRGEYGYTF
DNA: TGTGCCAGCAGCTTTGGTAGGGGCGAATATGGCTACACCTTC
size: NA
V: TRBV7-8
J: TRBJ1-2
D: NA

CDR3: CASSPSLERASYGYTF
DNA: TGTGCCAGCAGCCCCTCCCTCGAGAGGGCTAGCTATGGCTACACCTTC
size: NA
V: TRBV16
J: TRBJ1-2
D: NA

CDR3: CASSQDFSGGAWTQYF
DNA: TGTGCCAGCAGCCAAGACTTTAGCGGGGGGGCGTGGACCCAGTACTTC
size: NA
V: TRBV3-1
J: TRBJ2-5
D: TRBD2

CDR3: CASSVDGTGGYGYTF
DNA: TGTGCCAGCAGCGTAGACGGGACAGGTGGCTATGGCTACACCTTC
size: NA
V: TRBV9
J: TRBJ1-2
D: TRBD1

CDR3: CASSLRLAGGPETQYF
DNA: TGCGCCAGCAGCTTAAGACTAGCGGGGGGTCCGGAGACCCAGTACTTC
size: NA
V: TRBV5-1
J: TRBJ2-5
D: TRBD2

CDR3: CASTSAGEQYF
DNA: TGTGCCAGCACCTCGGCCGGGGAGCAGTACTTC
size: many
V: TRBV6-5
J: TRBJ2-7
D: NA

CDR3: CASSLEQRMNTEAFF
DNA: TGCGCCAGCAGCTTGGAACAGAGGATGAACACTGAAGCTTTCTTT
size: NA
V: TRBV5-1
J: TRBJ1-1
D: NA

CDR3: CASSLAGAPTDTQYF
DNA: TGTGCCAGCAGCTTAGCGGGGGCCCCCACAGATACGCAGTATTTT
size: few
V: TRBV7-6
J: TRBJ2-3
D: NA

CDR3: CASSLEGRADTQYF
DNA: TGTGCCAGCAGTTTAGAGGGGAGGGCAGATACGCAGTATTTT
size: few
V: TRBV12-3/TRBV12-4
J: TRBJ2-3
D: TRBD2

CDR3: CASSRGGTGGSPLHF
DNA: TGTGCCAGCAGTCGCGGGGGGACGGGTGGATCACCCCTCCACTTT
size: many
V: TRBV6-5
J: TRBJ1-6
D: NA

CDR3: CASSQYPGQGDNEQFF
DNA: TGCGCCAGCAGCCAATACCCGGGACAGGGGGACAATGAGCAGTTCTTC
size: few
V: TRBV4-1
J: TRBJ2-1
D: TRBD1

CDR3: CLGSSLAGGPGEQFF
DNA: TGTCTCGGCAGCTCCCTTGCGGGGGGGCCAGGTGAGCAGTTCTTC
size: NA
V: TRBV7-9
J: TRBJ2-1
D: TRBD2

CDR3: CASSLSVPSGYLYNEQFF
DNA: TGTGCCAGCAGTTTATCGGTGCCTAGCGGATATCTATACAATGAGCAGTTCTTC
size: few
V: TRBV27
J: TRBJ2-1
D: TRBD2

CDR3: CASSDPSGGHNEQFF
DNA: TGCGCCAGCAGTGACCCTAGCGGGGGACACAATGAGCAGTTCTTC
size: NA
V: TRBV10-1
J: TRBJ2-1
D: TRBD2

CDR3: CASSVVRDRGPLLYF
DNA: TGTGCCAGCAGCGTTGTCCGGGACAGGGGCCCGCTTCTGTACTTC
size: few
V: TRBV7-9
J: TRBJ2-5
D: TRBD1

CDR3: CASSFGQFNSPLHF
DNA: TGTGCCAGCAGTTTTGGACAGTTTAATTCACCCCTCCACTTT
size: NA
V: TRBV12-3/TRBV12-4
J: TRBJ1-6
D: NA

CDR3: CASSSESGSTEAFF
DNA: TGCGCCAGCAGCTCAGAATCAGGATCCACTGAAGCTTTCTTT
size: few
V: TRBV5-1
J: TRBJ1-1
D: NA

CDR3: CASSGAGTDTQYF
DNA: TGTGCCAGCAGCGGGGCGGGCACAGATACGCAGTATTTT
size: few
V: TRBV6-6
J: TRBJ2-3
D: NA

CDR3: CASTQGWGLETQYF
DNA: TGCGCCAGCACCCAAGGGTGGGGGTTAGAGACCCAGTACTTC
size: few
V: TRBV5-1
J: TRBJ2-5
D: NA

CDR3: CASSKGFPNEKLFF
DNA: TGCGCCAGCAGCAAGGGTTTCCCGAATGAAAAACTGTTTTTT
size: many
V: TRBV5-1
J: TRBJ1-4
D: NA

CDR3: CASSDWLDGELFF
DNA: TGTGCCAGCAGTGACTGGCTGGACGGGGAGCTGTTTTTT
size: few
V: TRBV25-1
J: TRBJ2-2
D: NA

CDR3: CASSQAYRNSPLHF
DNA: TGTGCCAGCAGCCAAGCGTATCGAAATTCACCCCTCCACTTT
size: NA
V: TRBV3-1
J: TRBJ1-6
D: NA

CDR3: CASSLSRTGRQETQYF
DNA: TGTGCCAGCAGCTTAAGTCGGACGGGGAGGCAAGAGACCCAGTACTTC
size: NA
V: TRBV7-8
J: TRBJ2-5
D: NA

CDR3: CASSFGGGTYEQYF
DNA: TGTGCCAGCAGTTTTGGCGGGGGGACCTACGAGCAGTACTTC
size: few
V: TRBV12-3/TRBV12-4
J: TRBJ2-7
D: TRBD2

CDR3: CASSPAEAKTQYF
DNA: TGTGCCAGCTCACCAGCAGAGGCCAAGACCCAGTACTTC
size: few
V: TRBV18
J: TRBJ2-5
D: NA

CDR3: CASSSAPDPRYGEMFF
DNA: TGCGCCAGCAGCTCCGCGCCCGACCCCCGGTACGGGGAGATGTTTTTT
size: NA
V: TRBV5-1
J: TRBJ2-2
D: NA

CDR3: CSVGADGTWEKLFF
DNA: TGCAGCGTTGGAGCCGATGGGACCTGGGAAAAACTGTTTTTT
size: few
V: TRBV29-1
J: TRBJ1-4
D: NA